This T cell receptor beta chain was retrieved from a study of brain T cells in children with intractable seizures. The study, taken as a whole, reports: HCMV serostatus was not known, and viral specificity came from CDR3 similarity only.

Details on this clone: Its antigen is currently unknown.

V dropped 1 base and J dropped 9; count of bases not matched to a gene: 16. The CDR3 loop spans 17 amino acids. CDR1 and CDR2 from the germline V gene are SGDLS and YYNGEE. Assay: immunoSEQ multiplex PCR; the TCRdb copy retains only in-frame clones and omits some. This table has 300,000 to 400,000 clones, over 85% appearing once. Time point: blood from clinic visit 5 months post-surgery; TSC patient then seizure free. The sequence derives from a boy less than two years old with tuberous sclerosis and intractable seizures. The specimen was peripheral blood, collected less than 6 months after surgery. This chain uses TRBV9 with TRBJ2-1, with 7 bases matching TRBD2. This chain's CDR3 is CASSVSARASRGGEQFF. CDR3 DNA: TGTGCCAGCAGCGTATCGGCTAGGGCTAGCCGCGGGGGTGAGCAGTTCTTC.